This record concerns one TCR beta chain sequence. Its antigen is unknown. The record originates from a study of blood T cells in healthy people across ages. Study-level results: Among T cells, TCR beta diversity per million cells dropped roughly linearly as age rose. Investigators viewed diversity estimates from one million T cells as underestimates, the study reported.

This CDR3 contains 17 residues. Germline V gives CDR1 MNHNS, CDR2 SASEGT. The V and J ends lost 5 bases and 0 bases, in that order; junction bases with no gene match: 7. The authors ran a second PCR of roughly 6 to 12 cycles using a sample-barcoded 5' primer and a J-beta primer mix. TCRdb analysed the 5' RACE reads with MiXCR anew, one entry per CDR3 protein. The sample lists about 730,000 distinct CDR3 sequences; roughly 43% were seen once. The study isolated at least 6.5 million PBMCs from each sample. The gene calls are TRBV6-1 and TRBJ2-7; 13 nucleotides line up with TRBD2. Sequencing input: blood. The receptor comes from an older woman in good health. CDR3 in amino acids: CASSRTSGSISSYEQYF. CDR3 sequence (DNA): TGTGCCAGCAGTCGGACTAGCGGGAGTATTTCCTCCTACGAGCAGTACTTC.